In its sample, the clone carrying this TCR beta chain was seen many times. This sample is part of a study of T-cell reconstitution after alpha-beta-depleted transplantation in children. Using unique molecular identifiers, the investigators prepared the TCRbeta library. TCRdb recomputed calls from the PCR reads with MiXCR, one row per CDR3 protein. Found here are roughly 300,000 distinct CDR3 sequences, roughly 11% of them singletons; the top ten hold 23%. V lost 7 bases and J lost 0, with 16 bases in between. This CDR3 comprises 15 residues. From germline, CDR1 is SGHRS and CDR2 YFSETQ. Source: peripheral blood, taken 180 days after TCRalphabeta/CD19-depleted stem cell transplant. The gene calls are TRBV5-1 and TRBJ1-2; D is unclear. The origin of this receptor is a male patient between 2 and 15 years old who had a stem cell transplant for chronic granulomatous disease, so the T cells may come from the graft donor. The CDR3 sequence: CASRKGPETNYGYTF. For the CDR3, the DNA is TGCGCCAGCCGTAAGGGTCCAGAAACTAACTATGGCTACACCTTC.